This T cell receptor beta chain was captured in a study of blood T cell repertoires in COVID-19. Study summary: Italy, Spain and the United States were the sources of the convalescent and acute COVID-19 samples. Sources were T cells, B-cell-depleted T cells, or PBMCs; the material itself was cDNA or gDNA.

Per the original data handling: Reference gene primer amplification gave estimated nucleated cell counts. Assay: immunoSEQ multiplex PCR; the TCRdb copy retains only in-frame clones and omits some. V and J calls and clone size are as listed in that table; D and trimming were resolved from the DNA. The data show over 200,000 clones, about four fifths seen once. This receptor was taken from a woman between 45 and 60 years old with active or convalescent COVID-19. The material sequenced was peripheral blood.

The CDR3 is CASSQRQGNYEQYV. The CDR3 coding sequence is TGTGCCAGCAGCCAGCGACAGGGGAACTACGAGCAGTACGTC. This chain uses TRBV6-2 or TRBV6-3 with TRBJ2-7; 8 nucleotides line up with TRBD1. This CDR3 region has 14 residues. The trim removed 6 bases at V and 3 bases at J, leaving 7 bases unmatched. The germline gives CDR1 MNHEY, CDR2 SVGEGT.